This T cell receptor (beta chain) was recorded in a study of blood T cell repertoires in COVID-19. Study context: The United States, Italy and Spain supplied acute and convalescent COVID-19 samples. Sample material is recorded as cDNA or gDNA derived from T cells, B-cell-depleted T cells, or PBMCs.

From germline, CDR1 is SEHNR and CDR2 FQNEAQ (reference sequence). Trimming removed 5 bases from V and 4 bases from J; junction bases left unmatched: 4. The CDR3 has 15 residues. Before they entered the study, exposed participants had met a COVID-19 case within 2 weeks. TCRdb keeps only in-frame clones here, not all; method: immunoSEQ multiplex PCR. Of around 340,000 clones in the sample, 85% to 90% were seen once. Sample: PBMCs or T cells enriched from blood (not recorded which). This clonotype was obtained from a woman aged 25 to 45 who had been exposed to COVID-19. The V gene is TRBV7-9, the J gene TRBJ2-5, with 13 bases fitting TRBD2. CDR3 sequence reads: CASSQGLAGRETQYF. The DNA of the CDR3 is TGTGCCAGCAGCCAGGGACTAGCGGGAAGAGAGACCCAGTACTTC. The full variable domain, in which reference TRBV7-9 and TRBJ2-5 provide the parts outside the CDR3, is DTGVSQNPRHKITKRGQNVTFRCDPISEHNRLYWYRQTLGQGPEFLTYFQNEAQLEKSRLLSDRFSAERPKGSFSTLEIQRTEQGDSAMYLCASSQGLAGRETQYFGPGTRLLVL.